Presented here are 22 T cell receptor beta chains from one specimen sequenced in a study of blood T cell repertoires in COVID-19. TCRdb's table, derived via immunoSEQ multiplex PCR, lists solely in-frame clones and lacks some. Among about 170,000 clones, about four fifths were seen once, and the ten largest hold roughly 12%. Sequenced input: PBMCs or T cells enriched from blood (not recorded which). Receptors were obtained from a man aged 50 to 60 who had recovered from COVID-19.

The chain recombines TRBV6-5 with TRBJ2-5; 7 bases fit TRBD2. This CDR3 region has 12 residues. The ends lost 6 bases at V and 5 bases at J; junction bases unmatched: 3. Germline V lookup: CDR1 MNHEY, CDR2 SVGAGI. The CDR3 sequence is CASRTSWETQYF. CDR3 nucleotide sequence: TGTGCCAGCAGGACTAGCTGGGAGACCCAGTACTTC.

The rearrangement joins TRBV29-1 to TRBJ2-7; D not certain. Germline V lookup: CDR1 SQVTM, CDR2 ANQGSEA. V was pared by 0 bases and J by 2 bases, with 11 bases between. The CDR3 spans 14 residues. The CDR3: CSVEDWQAPYEQYF. The CDR3 DNA reads as TGCAGCGTTGAAGATTGGCAGGCCCCCTACGAGCAGTACTTC.

The chain links TRBV29-1 to TRBJ1-2; no definite D call. With 1 base removed from V and 5 bases from J, the gap between germline ends came to 8 bases. The CDR3 sequence is 12 residues long. Germline-derived CDR1 and CDR2 are SQVTM and ANQGSEA. The CDR3 reads CSVEGNGYGYTF. The CDR3 DNA reads TGCAGCGTTGAAGGGAACGGGTATGGCTACACCTTC.

The gene calls are TRBV5-1 and TRBJ2-1; 12 nucleotides agree with TRBD2. With 0 bases clipped from V and 8 bases from J, the junction kept 9 bases outside the gene matches. CDR3 length: 17 amino acids. Germline CDR1 reads SGHRS; CDR2 reads YFSETQ. CDR3 in DNA: TGCGCCAGCAGCTTGGCCTCCTCTAGCGGGGGGGCGGATGAGCAGTTCTTC. Its translation: CASSLASSSGGADEQFF.

J is TRBJ2-7 and V is TRBV14; no definite D call. Trimming cost V 1 base and J 6 bases, with 7 bases left between them. Per germline, CDR1 SGHDN and CDR2 FVKESK. CDR3 length: 12 residues. CDR3 nucleotide sequence: TGTGCCAGCAGCCAAGCCGGGTTCGAGCAGTACTTC. This translates into CASSQAGFEQYF.

The genes are TRBV7-2 and TRBJ1-2, with D uncertain. The CDR3 loop spans 13 amino acids. Trimming took 4 bases from V and 2 from J, leaving 8 bases between them. Germline V lookup: CDR1 SGHTA, CDR2 FQGNSA. The CDR3 nucleotides are TGTGCCAGCAGCTCATACGGGAACTATGGCTACACCTTC. Protein: CASSSYGNYGYTF.

The gene calls are TRBV10-3 and TRBJ2-1; TRBD2 might be the D (6 bases). The V gene's germline CDR1 is ENHRY and CDR2 SYGVKD. The CDR3 spans 15 residues. Trimming stripped 3 bases from V and 0 bases from J, with 9 bases between. For the CDR3, the DNA is TGTGCCATCAGTGATCCCGGGAGCTCCTACAATGAGCAGTTCTTC. Translated, it gives CAISDPGSSYNEQFF.

CDR3 region: CASSLPDRFRYPYNEQFF. For the CDR3, the DNA is TGTGCCAGCAGCTTACCAGACAGATTTAGGTACCCCTACAATGAGCAGTTCTTC. The chain carries TRBV7-2 and TRBJ2-1; tentatively, D is TRBD1 (5 bases). The CDR3 is 18 residues long. Trimming left V 2 bases short and J 2 bases short, with 19 bases between. CDR1 is SGHTA and CDR2 is FQGNSA in the germline V gene.

The table lists this clone with a count of one. The chain is built from TRBV9 and TRBJ2-1; D possibly corresponds to TRBD1 (5 bases). Per the germline V gene, CDR1 is SGDLS and CDR2 is YYNGEE. This CDR3 spans 13 amino acids. V shed 5 bases and J shed 2 bases, with 8 bases lying between them. The CDR3 nucleotides are TGTGCCAGCAGTAGGGGTACCTACAATGAGCAGTTCTTC. Its translation is CASSRGTYNEQFF.

V and J are TRBV20-1 and TRBJ1-4; weak D call: TRBD1 (5 bases). Germline CDR1 and CDR2: DFQATT and SNEGSKA (reference sequence). V lost 2 bases, J lost 9 bases, and 7 bases lay in between. The CDR3 loop spans 11 amino acids. CDR3 residues: CSARQDKKLFF. The CDR3 DNA reads TGCAGTGCTAGACAGGACAAAAAACTGTTTTTT.

The chain couples TRBV12-3 or TRBV12-4 to TRBJ1-6; the D gene is possibly TRBD1 (5 bases). The CDR3 spans 12 residues. Trimming shortened V by 6 bases and J by 10 bases, and 10 bases separated the two germline ends. The CDR3 DNA reads TGTGCCAGCAGGAATAGGGGATCACCCCTCCACTTT. Its translation is CASRNRGSPLHF.

The chain uses TRBV6-5 and TRBJ1-1; 7 positions agree with TRBD1. Germline V CDR1 and CDR2: MNHEY, SVGAGI. CDR3 size: 14 residues. The J segment lost 6 bases and the V segment lost 2 bases, leaving 6 bases of the junction unmatched. CDR3 sequence: CASSYLQGSAEAFF. The CDR3 DNA is TGTGCCAGCAGTTACCTACAGGGGAGCGCTGAAGCTTTCTTT.

This rearrangement joins TRBV30 to TRBJ1-2; D gene uncertain. The CDR3 has 16 amino acids. V was pared by 0 bases and J by 4 bases, with 18 bases between. Germline loops: CDR1 GTSNPN, CDR2 SVGIG (reference sequence). The CDR3 sequence: CAWSVQPSGRIYGYTF. The CDR3 DNA follows: TGTGCCTGGAGTGTACAGCCCTCCGGCAGGATCTATGGCTACACCTTC.

The V and J genes are TRBV10-3 and TRBJ1-2; 8 positions match TRBD1. CDR1 and CDR2 from the germline V gene are ENHRY and SYGVKD. The CDR3 covers 14 residues. V gave up 6 bases and J gave up 3 bases; unmatched junction bases: 6. DNA of the CDR3: TGTGCCATCAGGACAGGACAGGGAGACTATGGCTACACCTTC. The encoded protein is CAIRTGQGDYGYTF.

CDR3 in DNA: TGTGCCAGCAGCCCCGGGACAGGGGACACTGAAGCTTTCTTT. This sequence encodes CASSPGTGDTEAFF. The chain carries TRBV7-9 and TRBJ1-1, with TRBD1 matching 10 bases. The length of the CDR3 is 14 residues. Trimming at V came to 5 bases and at J to 3 bases, leaving 3 bases not matched to a gene. Germline CDR1 SEHNR, CDR2 FQNEAQ (reference sequence).

V gene TRBV3-1 (or the pseudogene TRBV3-2) combines with J gene TRBJ2-5; no clear D gene. The germline V gene has CDR1 LGHDT and CDR2 YNNKEL (reference sequence). The CDR3 totals 12 residues. The ends were cut back, 3 bases at V and 3 bases at J, with 5 bases in the middle. CDR3 amino acids: CASSHIEETQYF. For the CDR3, the DNA is TGTGCCAGCAGCCACATAGAAGAGACCCAGTACTTC.

CDR3 DNA sequence: TGTGCCAGCCGGGGGGCGGGGGGTTCGGCAGATACGCAGTATTTT. The encoded protein is CASRGAGGSADTQYF. The V call is TRBV7-6, the J call TRBJ2-3, with 8 positions matching TRBD2. The CDR3 has 15 amino acids. Germline assignment: CDR1 SGHVS and CDR2 FNYEAQ. The ends lost 8 bases at V and 4 bases at J; junction bases unmatched: 11. Full variable domain (outside the CDR3, taken from reference TRBV7-6 and TRBJ2-3): GAGVSQSPRYKVTKRGQDVALRCDPISGHVSLYWYRQALGQGPEFLTYFNYEAQQDKSGLPNDRFSAERPEGSISTLTIQRTEQRDSAMYRCASRGAGGSADTQYFGPGTRLTVL.

The V call is TRBV7-3, the J call TRBJ2-2; a possible D gene is TRBD2 (6 bases). Trimming removed 7 bases from V and 6 bases from J, with 12 bases in between. CDR1 and CDR2 (germline): SGHTA, FQGTGA. This CDR3 spans 13 amino acids. The CDR3 bases are TGTGCCAGCAACCCCGGGGGAGCCGGGGAGCTGTTTTTT. This encodes CASNPGGAGELFF.

The chain combines TRBV6-2 or TRBV6-3 with TRBJ2-7, with D unresolved. The germline CDR1 and CDR2 sequences are MNHEY and SVGEGT. The CDR3 length is 14 residues. V lost 6 bases and J lost 3, with 15 bases in between. CDR3 in DNA: TGTGCCAGCAGCCCCTGGCAGGCCAACTACGAGCAGTACTTC. This codes for CASSPWQANYEQYF.

The CDR3 DNA sequence: TGTGCCAGCAGCAACCACAGGGGGCTCAATCAGCCCCAGCATTTT. This encodes CASSNHRGLNQPQHF. This chain joins TRBV6-2 or TRBV6-3 and TRBJ1-5; TRBD1 aligns across 9 bases. Trimming took 6 bases from V and 3 from J; bases not matched to a gene: 6. CDR3 length equals 15 residues. Germline CDR1 is MNHEY and CDR2 is SVGEGT.

The chain recombines TRBV5-1 with TRBJ2-2; a possible D gene is TRBD1 (5 bases). This CDR3 region has 15 residues. The germline CDR1 and CDR2 sequences are SGHRS and YFSETQ. Trimming stripped 4 bases from V and 3 bases from J, with 13 bases between. This chain's CDR3 is CASSRATGDTGELFF. CDR3 nucleotides: TGCGCCAGCAGCCGGGCTACAGGCGACACCGGGGAGCTGTTTTTT.

The genes are TRBV9 and TRBJ1-2; tentative D call: TRBD1 (5 bases). CDR3 length: 13 amino acids. Germline V lookup: CDR1 SGDLS, CDR2 YYNGEE. The germline V and J ends were trimmed by 4 bases and 6 bases, with 13 bases remaining between them. The CDR3 DNA follows: TGTGCCAGCAGCCTCGGGCAGGGTGATGGCTACACCTTC. Its protein is CASSLGQGDGYTF.